In this sample, the clone carrying this T cell receptor (beta chain) turned up a few times. Its target is unknown. Trimming at V came to 0 bases and at J to 0 bases, leaving 5 bases not matched to a gene. CDR1 is LNHNV, CDR2 YYDKDF, per germline (reference sequence). The CDR3 contains 17 residues. The data derive from a study of identical twins. Template switching, a step in the protocol, added a universal primer site, and cDNA carried unique molecular identifiers. Using its own MiXCR run on the 5' RACE reads, TCRdb lists one record per CDR3 protein. The repertoire includes some 900,000 distinct CDR3 sequences, approximately 13% of them detected once, and roughly 1.6% sits in the top ten. The study's findings and limits: There were fewer insertions in abundant cord blood beta clonotypes, but memory repertoires showed no such pattern. Shared out-of-frame alpha sequences (those common to twins) showed excess low generation probability.

These data are also associated with another study on yellow fever vaccine responses in identical twins. That study reports: Vaccine T cell responses of twins reportedly seemed partly convergent and partly personalized.

The J gene is TRBJ1-5, the V gene TRBV15; 7 bases are a match to TRBD1. The sequenced sample was PBMCs. This sequence was found in a woman between 18 and 30 years old in good health. This chain's CDR3 is CATSREYGTDSNQPQHF. The CDR3 nucleotides are TGTGCCACCAGCAGAGAGTACGGGACAGATAGCAATCAGCCCCAGCATTTT.